A selection of T cell receptor beta chains follows, all from one sample in a study of blood T cells in healthy people across ages. TCRdb reprocessed the 5' RACE reads with MiXCR, giving one entry per CDR3 protein. The table lists 850,000 to 1,000,000 distinct CDR3 sequences, 40% to 60% of them singletons. The sample was blood. The origin of the receptors is a young man in good health. Each CDR3 is given with its conserved first and last residue. A D gene is named only where the DNA matches it firmly. The size of a clone is reported for some rows only, either as once, few or many, or as a class for expanded clones.

clone size	J gene	D gene	V gene	CDR3 DNA	CDR3 protein
.	TRBJ1-2	TRBD1	TRBV13	TGTGCCAGCACCCGGACAGGAGTAAACTATGGCTACACCTTC	CASTRTGVNYGYTF
.	TRBJ2-5	.	TRBV6-5	TGTGCCAGCAGTTCTACGGACGGAAGTCAAGAGACCCAGTACTTC	CASSSTDGSQETQYF
.	TRBJ2-7	TRBD2	TRBV10-2	TGCGCCAGCCAGCGGGGGGGCTCCTACGAGCAGTACTTC	CASQRGGSYEQYF
.	TRBJ2-7	.	TRBV7-2	TGTGCCAGCAGCTTAGCTGCAGGGCAATTCTCCTACGAGCAGTACTTC	CASSLAAGQFSYEQYF
.	TRBJ2-3	.	TRBV6-5	TGTGCCAGCAAGATGGGGGCTAGCGGCACAGATACGCAGTATTTT	CASKMGASGTDTQYF
.	TRBJ1-4	.	TRBV11-2	TGTGCCAGCAGCTTATCGCTCGATGATGAAAAACTGTTTTTT	CASSLSLDDEKLFF
.	TRBJ1-5	.	TRBV7-8	TGTGCCAGCAGCTTGGGGTGGGGTAGTCAGCCCCAGCATTTT	CASSLGWGSQPQHF
few	TRBJ2-5	TRBD2	TRBV20-1	TGCAGTGCTAGAGAGGCCTTTAGCGGGGGGAAGGAGACCCAGTACTTC	CSAREAFSGGKETQYF
.	TRBJ1-2	.	TRBV5-6	TGTGCCAGCAGCTTGATCGGCTATGGCTACACCTTC	CASSLIGYGYTF
few	TRBJ1-1	TRBD1	TRBV18	TGTGCCAGCTCCACAGGGGGGACTGAAGCTTTCTTT	CASSTGGTEAFF
few	TRBJ1-1	.	TRBV12-3/TRBV12-4	TGTGCCAGCAGTTTAGGGCGGCAGAACACTGAAGCTTTCTTT	CASSLGRQNTEAFF
few	TRBJ2-7	TRBD1	TRBV20-1	TGCAGTGCTAGAGGTGGACAGGGTTTCTCCTACGAGCAGTACTTC	CSARGGQGFSYEQYF
.	TRBJ1-5	.	TRBV5-5	TGTGCCAGCAGCCCTTACCCAGTCGGCAATCAGCCCCAGCATTTT	CASSPYPVGNQPQHF
.	TRBJ2-2	TRBD1	TRBV3-1	TGTGCCAGCCGGGACAGGGGAGCCGGGGAGCTGTTTTTT	CASRDRGAGELFF
.	TRBJ2-3	TRBD2	TRBV4-2	TGTGCCAGCAGCCAAGAGGGCGGGGGGCGGGATACGCAGTATTTT	CASSQEGGGRDTQYF
few	TRBJ2-1	TRBD2	TRBV6-2/TRBV6-3	TGTGCCAGCAGTGAGCAGAAGCGGGGGGGTCCCTACAATGAGCAGTTCTTC	CASSEQKRGGPYNEQFF
few	TRBJ2-1	.	TRBV29-1	TGCAGCGTTTCCCCCTGGGCTAGCAGGGTGGCCTACAATGAGCAGTTCTTC	CSVSPWASRVAYNEQFF
.	TRBJ1-2	.	TRBV6-1	TGTGCCGGCAGTGAATATACGGACGAACCGTACTATGGCTACACCTTC	CAGSEYTDEPYYGYTF
few	TRBJ2-7	.	TRBV4-1	TGCGCCAGCAGCCCTACCCCCGGGAACTACGAGCAGTACTTC	CASSPTPGNYEQYF
few	TRBJ1-1	TRBD1	TRBV29-1	TGCAGCGTTGCGGGACAGGGGGTAACCCTGGGCACTGAAGCTTTCTTT	CSVAGQGVTLGTEAFF
few	TRBJ2-5	.	TRBV3-1	TGTGCCAGCAGGCTGAAGGGTGGGAAAGAGACCCAGTACTTC	CASRLKGGKETQYF
.	TRBJ2-3	.	TRBV7-9	TGTGCCAGCAGCCCCCCTAATAGGGGCACAGATACGCAGTATTTT	CASSPPNRGTDTQYF
few	TRBJ2-1	TRBD2	TRBV2	TGTGCCAGCAGACCGGGGGGGCCCTCCTACAATGAGCAGTTCTTC	CASRPGGPSYNEQFF
.	TRBJ2-7	.	TRBV7-9	TGTGCCAGCAGCCACCGGGAGTCCTACGAGCAGTACTTC	CASSHRESYEQYF
.	TRBJ1-2	.	TRBV27	TGTGCCAGCAGTTTAAGTCCAGGGCTAAACTATGGCTACACCTTC	CASSLSPGLNYGYTF
few	TRBJ2-7	TRBD1	TRBV20-1	TGCAGTGTTTGGACAGGGGCCCACGAGCAGTACTTC	CSVWTGAHEQYF